The 20 T cell receptor beta chains in this list originate from one sample, sequenced in a study of shared clonotypes between healthy human individuals. Naive CD8 cells lacked CD45RO and underwent positive selection for CCR7, leaving out terminally differentiated effector memory CD45RA+ cells. Assay: immunoSEQ multiplex PCR; the TCRdb copy retains only in-frame clones and omits some. The table includes about 2.1 million clones, around 93% detected once. The sample taken for sequencing was naive CD8+ T cells from PBMCs. The receptors derive from a man aged 18 to 30 in good health. Some clones in this sample may be carry-over from other donors' samples.

This clone was observed once. The chain links TRBV7-8 to TRBJ2-1, with 11 positions matching TRBD2. This CDR3 is built from 18 residues. V lost 4 bases to trimming and J lost 3 bases; unmatched junction nucleotides: 11. Germline lookup yields CDR1 SGHVS and CDR2 FQNEAQ. CDR3 residues: CASSSGRLGTSGYNEQFF. The DNA for the CDR3 is TGTGCCAGCAGCTCAGGTAGATTGGGGACTAGCGGCTACAATGAGCAGTTCTTC.

This rearrangement joins TRBV15 to TRBJ1-5; unclear D gene. This CDR3 has 15 residues. Germline V lookup: CDR1 LNHNV, CDR2 YYDKDF (reference sequence). The CDR3 nucleotides read TGTGTAACACCAGAGCCCTTCGAGGGCAATCAGCCCCAGCATTTT. Translating it yields CVTPEPFEGNQPQHF.

This chain uses TRBV7-2 with TRBJ2-1; TRBD2 is a possible D gene (7 bases). V shed 5 bases and J shed 6 bases, with 20 bases lying between them. Germline CDR1 reads SGHTA; CDR2 reads FQGNSA. The CDR3 totals 16 residues. The DNA of the CDR3 is TGTGCCAGCAGCCTAAGGGGGGCGGGAGCCCTCAATGAGCAGTTCTTC. Translating it yields CASSLRGAGALNEQFF. Supplemented by reference TRBV7-2 and TRBJ2-1, the full variable domain reads GAGVSQSPSNKVTEKGKDVELRCDPISGHTALYWYRQSLGQGLEFLIYFQGNSAPDKSGLPSDRFSAERTGGSVSTLTIQRTQQEDSAVYLCASSLRGAGALNEQFFGPGTRLTVL.

Details on this clone: Different DNA sequences within this sample yield the same CDR3. Here the CDR3 DNA reads TGTGCCAGCAGCTTTGGGACCGGGGAGCTGTTTTTT. Protein: CASSFGTGELFF. The rearrangement joins TRBV7-9 to TRBJ2-2; no clear D gene. Trimming took off 3 bases at V and 5 bases at J, with 4 bases between the two ends. This CDR3 is 12 amino acids long. Germline CDR1 is SEHNR and CDR2 is FQNEAQ (reference sequence).

This clone was picked up one time. The CDR3 loop reads CASTPGWTSDEQYF. The CDR3 coding sequence is TGCGCCAGCACCCCGGGGTGGACTAGCGACGAGCAGTACTTC. This chain joins TRBV5-1 and TRBJ2-7, with 9 nucleotides matching TRBD2. The CDR3 is 14 residues long. CDR1 is SGHRS and CDR2 is YFSETQ in the germline V gene. Unmatched junction bases numbered 9, after V lost 6 bases and J lost 5 bases.

The rearrangement uses TRBV9 and TRBJ1-5; D remains unclear. Germline-derived CDR1 and CDR2 are SGDLS and YYNGEE. The CDR3 runs to 14 residues. V dropped 4 bases and J dropped 6 bases, with 14 bases sitting between them. The CDR3 DNA follows: TGTGCCAGCAGCTCCAGTGGGAGGGTTCAGCCCCAGCATTTT. Translated, it gives CASSSSGRVQPQHF. The whole variable domain, filled in from reference TRBV9 and TRBJ1-5, reads DSGVTQTPKHLITATGQRVTLRCSPRSGDLSVYWYQQSLDQGLQFLIQYYNGEERAKGNILERFSAQQFPDLHSELNLSSLELGDSALYFCASSSSGRVQPQHFGDGTRLSIL.

The chain links TRBV19 to TRBJ1-2; no firm D call. CDR1 is LNHDA and CDR2 is SQIVND in the germline V gene (reference sequence). The CDR3 contains 14 residues. The ends were cut back, 1 base at V and 2 bases at J, with 8 bases in the middle. CDR3 nucleotides: TGTGCCAGTAGTATAGCAGGCAACAACTATGGCTACACCTTC. This codes for CASSIAGNNYGYTF.

The chain employs TRBV28 and TRBJ1-1, with 7 bases fitting TRBD1. This CDR3 region has 16 residues. J lost 3 bases, V lost 8 bases, and 15 bases had no gene match. Germline V gene data show CDR1 as MDHEN and CDR2 as SYDVKM. The CDR3 here is CASGDGFTGEDTEAFF. DNA of the CDR3: TGTGCCAGCGGCGATGGGTTTACAGGGGAGGACACTGAAGCTTTCTTT.

The J gene is TRBJ2-3, the V gene TRBV28; D unresolved. This CDR3 is built from 15 residues. Germline CDR1 MDHEN, CDR2 SYDVKM. V lost 2 bases, J lost 0 bases, and 9 bases lay in between. The CDR3 nucleotides read TGTGCCAGCAGTTTACTAGTACTCAGCACAGATACGCAGTATTTT. Amino acid sequence: CASSLLVLSTDTQYF.

CDR3 sequence reads: CASSQGTGAKETQYF. The CDR3 nucleotides read TGCGCCAGCAGCCAAGGTACAGGGGCGAAAGAGACCCAGTACTTC. The chain carries TRBV4-3 and TRBJ2-5, with 7 bases aligning to TRBD1. CDR1 is LGHNA and CDR2 is YSLEER in the germline V gene. V trimming: 1 base; J trimming: 3 bases; junction bases outside the gene matches: 5. The CDR3 contains 15 residues.

This clone has just one count. This rearrangement joins TRBV2 to TRBJ2-1; the match to TRBD2 covers 12 bases. The CDR3 contains 15 residues. Unmatched junction bases numbered 4, after V lost 6 bases and J lost 4 bases. Germline lookup yields CDR1 SNHLY and CDR2 FYNNEI. CDR3 sequence: CASRLAGGIYNEQFF. CDR3 bases: TGTGCCAGCAGGCTAGCGGGGGGGATATACAATGAGCAGTTCTTC.

The chain carries TRBV7-9 and TRBJ1-1; D gene uncertain. V gave up 1 base and J gave up 6 bases, with 15 bases separating them. This CDR3 is built from 15 residues. Germline V gene data show CDR1 as SEHNR and CDR2 as FQNEAQ (reference sequence). The CDR3 region has the DNA TGTGCCAGCAGCTTAGAATCGGGTCTACCGTCTGAAGCTTTCTTT. As protein: CASSLESGLPSEAFF.

This clone was observed a handful of times. The chain combines TRBV5-1 with TRBJ2-1, with a possible D match to TRBD2 (5 bases). The CDR3 covers 14 residues. Germline V lookup: CDR1 SGHRS, CDR2 YFSETQ. V was clipped by 2 bases and J by 9 bases, with 15 bases between them. CDR3 sequence: CASSLWTYPGEQFF. CDR3 in DNA: TGCGCCAGCAGCTTATGGACTTATCCCGGTGAGCAGTTCTTC.

The chain recombines TRBV4-3 with TRBJ2-2; D may be TRBD1 or TRBD2 (6 bases each). Trimming took 0 bases from V and 3 from J, leaving 11 bases between them. The length of the CDR3 is 16 residues. Germline V CDR1 and CDR2: LGHNA, YSLEER. The CDR3 DNA reads as TGCGCCAGCAGCCAAGATTGGGGGGCGTACACCGGGGAGCTGTTTTTT. As protein: CASSQDWGAYTGELFF.

The V gene is TRBV19, the J gene TRBJ2-1, with D perhaps TRBD1 (5 bases). Germline V gene lookup returns CDR1 LNHDA and CDR2 SQIVND (reference sequence). The CDR3 is 12 amino acids. V was trimmed by 3 bases and J by 9 bases, leaving 9 bases between them. This CDR3 is CASSMLRGEQFF. As DNA, the CDR3 is TGTGCCAGTAGTATGCTAAGGGGTGAGCAGTTCTTC.

This clone was seen once. The chain combines TRBV13 with TRBJ2-1; 7 bases line up with TRBD2. The trim removed 5 bases at V and 8 bases at J, leaving 12 bases unmatched. CDR1 and CDR2 from the germline V gene are PRHDT and FYEKMQ (reference sequence). CDR3 length equals 15 residues. The CDR3 nucleotides are TGTGCCAGCAGCCCGTCCAGCGGGATTAGAGATGAGCAGTTCTTC. Amino acid sequence: CASSPSSGIRDEQFF.

V gene TRBV27 combines with J gene TRBJ2-2; the D gene is possibly TRBD2 (5 bases). The germline V gene encodes CDR1 MNHEY and CDR2 SMNVEV (reference sequence). With 6 bases removed from V and 7 bases from J, the gap between germline ends came to 18 bases. The CDR3 loop spans 15 amino acids. CDR3 sequence reads: CASRGSTTPYGELFF. Here the CDR3 DNA reads TGTGCCAGCAGGGGGAGTACCACGCCCTACGGGGAGCTGTTTTTT.

V and J are TRBV5-4 and TRBJ1-5; D is ambiguous. Germline V gene data show CDR1 as SGHNT and CDR2 as YYREEE (reference sequence). CDR3 length: 15 residues. Trimming left V 4 bases short and J 2 bases short, with 13 bases between. The chain's CDR3 is CASSPGGGGNQPQHF. Here the CDR3 DNA reads TGTGCCAGCAGCCCAGGAGGAGGCGGCAATCAGCCCCAGCATTTT. Using reference TRBV5-4 and TRBJ1-5 for the parts outside the CDR3, the full variable domain is ETGVTQSPTHLIKTRGQQVTLRCSSQSGHNTVSWYQQALGQGPQFIFQYYREEENGRGNFPPRFSGLQFPNYSSELNVNALELDDSALYLCASSPGGGGNQPQHFGDGTRLSIL.

The rearrangement links TRBV19 to TRBJ1-5; 8 nucleotides match TRBD1. CDR3 size: 14 residues. V trimming: 6 bases; J trimming: 4 bases; junction bases outside the gene matches: 5. Germline-derived CDR1 and CDR2 are LNHDA and SQIVND (reference sequence). CDR3 nucleotides: TGTGCCAGTAGCTGGACAGGGAATAATCAGCCCCAGCATTTT. Translation: CASSWTGNNQPQHF.

As regards this clone: The sample holds other DNA sequences that translate to the same CDR3. The rearrangement joins TRBV27 to TRBJ2-7, with D tentatively TRBD2 (5 bases). Germline assignment: CDR1 MNHEY and CDR2 SMNVEV (reference sequence). V lost 6 bases and J lost 1, with 13 bases in between. This CDR3 contains 14 residues. CDR3 nucleotide sequence: TGTGCCAGCAGCCCTCGCGGGTCGTCCTACGAGCAGTACTTC. Residues: CASSPRGSSYEQYF.